Each of the 24 T cell receptor beta chains below was sequenced from the same sample in a study of T cell responses to AZD1222 COVID-19 vaccine. TCRdb's table, derived via immunoSEQ multiplex PCR, lists solely in-frame clones and lacks some. Here the sample spans roughly 120,000 clones, roughly 90% being singletons. Sequencing used peripheral blood, obtained on day 0 of AZD1222 vaccination. Source of these receptors: an adult in good health.

The V call is TRBV12-3 or TRBV12-4, the J call TRBJ1-3; D is undetermined. V lost 6 bases and J lost 0, with 6 bases in between. The CDR3 spans 13 residues. The CDR3 sequence: CASRTSSGNTIYF. The CDR3 bases are TGTGCCAGCAGAACGAGCTCTGGAAACACCATATATTTT.

The chain joins TRBV10-1 to TRBJ2-1, with 8 bases matching TRBD2. The germline CDR1 and CDR2 sequences are WNHNN and SYGVQD (reference sequence). V shed 0 bases and J 2 bases; nucleotides not matched to a gene: 9. The CDR3 is made up of 18 amino acids. As DNA, the CDR3 is TGCGCCAGCAGTGAGTCGACGTTTAGCGGGGCTACCTACAATGAGCAGTTCTTC. It is translated as CASSESTFSGATYNEQFF.

With respect to this clone: Other DNA variants within this sample encode the same CDR3. This chain uses TRBV5-1 with TRBJ1-2; tentatively, D is TRBD1 (5 bases). The V end was cut by 0 bases, the J end by 3 bases, with 6 bases between. Germline CDR1 SGHRS, CDR2 YFSETQ. The CDR3 sequence is 13 residues long. The CDR3 nucleotides read TGCGCCAGCAGCTTGGTGACAGACTATGGCTACACCTTC. This gives the protein CASSLVTDYGYTF.

J is TRBJ2-2 and V is TRBV9; D uncertain. The CDR3 extends over 13 amino acids. The V gene lost 0 bases and the J gene lost 8 bases, with 8 bases spanning the gap. Germline values: CDR1 SGDLS, CDR2 YYNGEE. The CDR3 protein is CASSVVSEGELFF. The CDR3 nucleotides read TGTGCCAGCAGCGTAGTATCGGAGGGGGAGCTGTTTTTT. The entire variable domain, with the rest obtained from reference TRBV9 and TRBJ2-2, is as follows: DSGVTQTPKHLITATGQRVTLRCSPRSGDLSVYWYQQSLDQGLQFLIQYYNGEERAKGNILERFSAQQFPDLHSELNLSSLELGDSALYFCASSVVSEGELFFGEGSRLTVL.

This clone has a single count. V is TRBV30 and J is TRBJ2-3, with a weak D call TRBD1 (5 bases). V shed 5 bases and J shed 4 bases, with 16 bases lying between them. The germline CDR1 and CDR2 sequences are GTSNPN and SVGIG (reference sequence). This CDR3 region has 14 residues. The CDR3 bases are TGTGCCTGGGGACGTACCCCCAGGGCAGATACGCAGTATTTT. This sequence encodes CAWGRTPRADTQYF.

This clone was seen a single time. This CDR3 is also generated by other DNA sequences in the sample. This chain connects TRBV5-1 to TRBJ2-5; D is ambiguous. V dropped 4 bases and J dropped 5 bases, with 6 bases sitting between them. The CDR3 runs 11 residues. Germline V gene lookup returns CDR1 SGHRS and CDR2 YFSETQ. In DNA, the CDR3 is TGCGCCAGCAGCCTCCAGGAGACCCAGTACTTC. Its translation is CASSLQETQYF.

A few counts support this clone. V and J are TRBV5-6 and TRBJ2-7; possibly TRBD1 or TRBD2 for D (5 bases each). Trimming removed 5 bases at V and 3 bases at J, with 18 bases between. Germline V gene lookup returns CDR1 SGHDT and CDR2 YYEEEE. CDR3 length: 15 amino acids. The DNA of the CDR3 is TGTGCCAGCAGGCCCCTCACGGGGACCCACTACGAGCAGTACTTC. Protein sequence: CASRPLTGTHYEQYF.

The rearrangement joins TRBV7-2 to TRBJ2-1; D not resolved. This CDR3 has 13 amino acids. The germline V and J ends were trimmed by 3 bases and 4 bases, with 7 bases remaining between them. CDR1 is SGHTA, CDR2 FQGNSA, per germline. The CDR3 DNA follows: TGTGCCAGCAGCTTCGACAATTACAATGAGCAGTTCTTC. It specifies CASSFDNYNEQFF.

CDR3 loop: CASSLKRAGHNEQFF. CDR3 bases: TGTGCCAGCAGCTTAAAGCGGGCTGGTCACAATGAGCAGTTCTTC. The V and J genes are TRBV7-9 and TRBJ2-1; D is perhaps TRBD2 (6 bases). This CDR3 has 15 amino acids. Germline V CDR1 and CDR2: SEHNR, FQNEAQ (reference sequence). The germline V and J ends were trimmed by 2 bases and 5 bases, with 13 bases remaining between them.

J is TRBJ2-3 and V is TRBV9, with D perhaps matching TRBD2 (5 bases). With 0 bases removed from V and 6 bases from J, the gap between germline ends came to 8 bases. Germline V gene sequence: CDR1 SGDLS, CDR2 YYNGEE. The CDR3 sequence is 13 residues long. The CDR3 DNA reads as TGTGCCAGCAGCGTAGGGAGGTACGATACGCAGTATTTT. It codes for CASSVGRYDTQYF.

The chain recombines TRBV6-5 with TRBJ1-5; 8 nucleotides line up with TRBD1. CDR1 is MNHEY, CDR2 SVGAGI, per germline. The length of the CDR3 is 14 residues. J gave up 5 bases and V 6 bases, and 6 bases lay outside the gene matches. The CDR3, as DNA: TGTGCCAGCAGCCCCGACAGGGGCCATCAGCCCCAGCATTTT. It encodes CASSPDRGHQPQHF.

V is TRBV9 and J is TRBJ1-2; the D gene is possibly TRBD1 (5 bases). V was pared by 4 bases and J by 8 bases, with 15 bases between. This CDR3 comprises 13 residues. Germline V lookup: CDR1 SGDLS, CDR2 YYNGEE. The CDR3 spells CASSFPGGTGYTF. The CDR3, as DNA: TGTGCCAGCAGCTTCCCCGGAGGGACCGGCTACACCTTC.

This rearrangement joins TRBV28 to TRBJ1-2; 7 positions agree with TRBD1. Trimming at V came to 5 bases and at J to 4 bases, leaving 13 bases not matched to a gene. Per germline, CDR1 MDHEN and CDR2 SYDVKM. The CDR3 loop spans 16 amino acids. CDR3 sequence reads: CASSETGFALGYGYTF. The DNA of the CDR3 is TGTGCCAGCAGTGAGACAGGGTTTGCCCTGGGCTATGGCTACACCTTC.

V gene TRBV5-6 combines with J gene TRBJ1-1, with D hard to call. CDR3 length: 13 amino acids. The V end lost 3 bases, the J end lost 10 bases, and 16 bases lay between the germline ends. Germline V gives CDR1 SGHDT, CDR2 YYEEEE. In nucleotides, the CDR3 is TGTGCCAGCAGCTCTACGCTGGACCGGCCAGCTTTCTTT. Its protein is CASSSTLDRPAFF. Full variable domain (rest looked up from reference TRBV5-6 and TRBJ1-1): DAGVTQSPTHLIKTRGQQVTLRCSPKSGHDTVSWYQQALGQGPQFIFQYYEEEERQRGNFPDRFSGHQFPNYSSELNVNALLLGDSALYLCASSSTLDRPAFFGQGTRLTVV.

The chain recombines TRBV7-8 with TRBJ2-1; the match to TRBD2 covers 8 bases. J gave up 9 bases and V 0 bases, and 10 bases lay outside the gene matches. The CDR3 is 16 amino acids. Germline V gives CDR1 SGHVS, CDR2 FQNEAQ. CDR3 region: CASSLAGSPGGLEQFF. The CDR3, as DNA: TGTGCCAGCAGCTTAGCGGGATCCCCGGGGGGGCTTGAGCAGTTCTTC.

V is TRBV29-1 and J is TRBJ2-4; D unclear. CDR3 length: 16 amino acids. CDR1 and CDR2 from the germline V gene are SQVTM and ANQGSEA. Trimming removed 0 bases from V and 0 bases from J, with 12 bases in between. The CDR3 is CSVEDGPSVAKNIQYF. CDR3 nucleotides: TGCAGCGTTGAAGATGGGCCTAGTGTAGCCAAAAACATTCAGTACTTC.

The CDR3 sequence is CASTTAGEFLGYTF. Written as DNA, the CDR3 is TGTGCCAGCACCACCGCCGGAGAGTTTCTTGGCTACACCTTC. The chain is built from TRBV5-4 and TRBJ1-2, with unresolved D. The CDR3 runs to 14 residues. Germline assignment: CDR1 SGHNT and CDR2 YYREEE (reference sequence). V was trimmed by 6 bases and J by 7 bases, leaving 19 bases between them.

This chain uses TRBV6-5 with TRBJ2-7; D possibly matches TRBD1 or TRBD2 (5 bases each). This CDR3 spans 14 amino acids. The V and J ends lost 0 bases and 5 bases respectively, with 11 bases between them. CDR1 is MNHEY and CDR2 is SVGAGI in the germline V gene. The CDR3 reads CASSYSGTEDEQYF. In nucleotides, the CDR3 is TGTGCCAGCAGTTACTCCGGGACCGAGGACGAGCAGTACTTC.

The rearrangement uses TRBV5-4 and TRBJ2-4; 7 nucleotides line up with TRBD1. From germline, CDR1 is SGHNT and CDR2 YYREEE (reference sequence). The CDR3 consists of 15 residues. J gave up 3 bases and V 3 bases, and 6 bases lay outside the gene matches. The CDR3 here is CASSSSTGLKNIQYF. Here the CDR3 DNA reads TGTGCCAGCAGCTCTTCGACAGGGCTCAAAAACATTCAGTACTTC.

The chain couples TRBV14 to TRBJ2-7; TRBD2 might be the D (6 bases). Germline V gives CDR1 SGHDN, CDR2 FVKESK. The CDR3 spans 16 residues. Trimming removed 1 base at V and 1 base at J, with 14 bases between. CDR3 coding DNA: TGTGCCAGCAGCCAAGCGCACGGGGGACTTTCCTACGAGCAGTACTTC. The encoded protein is CASSQAHGGLSYEQYF.

The chain employs TRBV7-9 and TRBJ1-4; 8 bases match TRBD1. CDR1 and CDR2 from the germline V gene are SEHNR and FQNEAQ (reference sequence). V was clipped by 1 base and J by 5 bases; unmatched bases: 3. The length of the CDR3 is 15 residues. The DNA for the CDR3 is TGTGCCAGCAGCTTAGGCAGGGGGCGAAATGAAAAACTGTTTTTT. Protein sequence: CASSLGRGRNEKLFF.

The chain has TRBV5-6 and TRBJ1-2, with TRBD1 as a possible D gene (5 bases). Looked up from germline, CDR1 is SGHDT and CDR2 is YYEEEE. CDR3 length: 14 residues. Trimming took off 2 bases at V and 7 bases at J, with 15 bases between the two ends. For the CDR3, the DNA is TGTGCCAGCAGCTTAACCAGGGTAATGGGTGGCTACACCTTC. It translates to CASSLTRVMGGYTF.

The chain recombines TRBV7-3 with TRBJ2-1; TRBD2 aligns across 12 bases. V shed 7 bases, J shed 8 bases, and the junction held 6 bases outside the gene matches. Looked up from germline, CDR1 is SGHTA and CDR2 is FQGTGA. This CDR3 has 14 residues. CDR3 in amino acids: CASNRLAGVDEQFF. The CDR3 DNA sequence: TGTGCCAGCAATAGACTAGCGGGGGTCGATGAGCAGTTCTTC. Variable domain in full (rest from reference TRBV7-3 and TRBJ2-1): GAGVSQTPSNKVTEKGKYVELRCDPISGHTALYWYRQSLGQGPEFLIYFQGTGAADDSGLPNDRFFAVRPEGSVSTLKIQRTERGDSAVYLCASNRLAGVDEQFFGPGTRLTVL.

The rearrangement uses TRBV6-5 and TRBJ2-5, with a possible D match to TRBD2 (6 bases). The CDR3 length is 16 residues. Germline V gives CDR1 MNHEY, CDR2 SVGAGI. V lost 2 bases, J lost 4 bases, and 17 bases lay in between. For the CDR3, the DNA is TGTGCCAGCAGTTACACACTCGGAGGGCCGGGAGAGACCCAGTACTTC. This sequence encodes CASSYTLGGPGETQYF.